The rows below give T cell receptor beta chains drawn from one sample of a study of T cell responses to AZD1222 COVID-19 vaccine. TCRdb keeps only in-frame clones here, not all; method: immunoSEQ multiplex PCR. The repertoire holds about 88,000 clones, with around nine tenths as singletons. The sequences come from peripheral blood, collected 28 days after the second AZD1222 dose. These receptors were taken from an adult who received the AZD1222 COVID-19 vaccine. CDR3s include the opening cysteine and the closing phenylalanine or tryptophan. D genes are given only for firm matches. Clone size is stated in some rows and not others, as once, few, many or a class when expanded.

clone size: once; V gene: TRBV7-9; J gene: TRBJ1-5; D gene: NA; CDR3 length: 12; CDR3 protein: CASSPLSQPQHF; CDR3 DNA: TGTGCCAGCAGCCCGCTAAGTCAGCCCCAGCATTTT
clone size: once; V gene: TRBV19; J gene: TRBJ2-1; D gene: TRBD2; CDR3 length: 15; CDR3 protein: CASSTASGGYNEQFF; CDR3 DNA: TGTGCCAGTAGTACCGCTAGCGGGGGGTACAATGAGCAGTTCTTC
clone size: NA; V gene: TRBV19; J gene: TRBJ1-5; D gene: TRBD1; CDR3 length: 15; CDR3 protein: CARQDRGSSSMPQHF; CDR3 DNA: TGTGCCAGGCAGGACAGGGGTTCGTCGAGCATGCCCCAGCATTTT
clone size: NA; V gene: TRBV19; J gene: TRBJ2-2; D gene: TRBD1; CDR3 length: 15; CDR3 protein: CASSPRDRGTGELFF; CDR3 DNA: TGTGCCAGTAGCCCCCGGGACAGGGGGACCGGGGAGCTGTTTTTT
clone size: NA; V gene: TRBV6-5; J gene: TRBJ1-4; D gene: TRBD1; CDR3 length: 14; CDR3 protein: CASRRQGEEGKLFF; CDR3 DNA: TGTGCCAGCAGGCGACAGGGCGAGGAGGGAAAACTGTTTTTT
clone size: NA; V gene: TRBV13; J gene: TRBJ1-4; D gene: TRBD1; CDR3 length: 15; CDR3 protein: CASSIGGQGDEKLFF; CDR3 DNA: TGTGCCAGCAGCATAGGGGGACAGGGAGATGAAAAACTGTTTTTT
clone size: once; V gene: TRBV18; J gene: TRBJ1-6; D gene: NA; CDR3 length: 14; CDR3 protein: CASSPRQGNSPLHF; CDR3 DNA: TGTGCCAGCTCACCACGCCAGGGTAATTCACCCCTCCACTTT
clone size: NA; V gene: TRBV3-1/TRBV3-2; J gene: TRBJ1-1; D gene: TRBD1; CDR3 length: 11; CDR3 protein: CASSQGQGAMF; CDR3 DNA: TGTGCCAGCAGCCAAGGCCAGGGGGCCATGTTT
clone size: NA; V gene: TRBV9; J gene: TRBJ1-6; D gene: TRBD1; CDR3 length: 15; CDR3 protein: CASSGGQGRNSPLHF; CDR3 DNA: TGTGCCAGCAGCGGGGGACAGGGGAGGAATTCACCCCTCCACTTT
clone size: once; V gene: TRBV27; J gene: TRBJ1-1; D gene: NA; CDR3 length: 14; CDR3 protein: CASSLLKGSTEAFF; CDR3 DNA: TGTGCCAGCAGTTTACTCAAGGGAAGCACTGAAGCTTTCTTT
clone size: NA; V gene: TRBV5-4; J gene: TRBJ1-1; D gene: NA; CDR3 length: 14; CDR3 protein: CASSPDRWGTEAFF; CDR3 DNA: TGTGCCAGCAGTCCGGACAGATGGGGCACTGAAGCTTTCTTT
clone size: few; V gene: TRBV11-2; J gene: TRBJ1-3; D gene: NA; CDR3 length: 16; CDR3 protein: CASSLVARDLRNTIYF; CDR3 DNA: TGTGCCAGCAGCTTAGTGGCCCGGGACCTAAGAAACACCATATATTTT
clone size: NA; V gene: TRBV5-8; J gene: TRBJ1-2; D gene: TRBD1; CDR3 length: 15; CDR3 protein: CASSSRDRDLYGYTF; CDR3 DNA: TGTGCCAGCAGTTCCCGGGACAGGGACCTCTATGGCTACACCTTC